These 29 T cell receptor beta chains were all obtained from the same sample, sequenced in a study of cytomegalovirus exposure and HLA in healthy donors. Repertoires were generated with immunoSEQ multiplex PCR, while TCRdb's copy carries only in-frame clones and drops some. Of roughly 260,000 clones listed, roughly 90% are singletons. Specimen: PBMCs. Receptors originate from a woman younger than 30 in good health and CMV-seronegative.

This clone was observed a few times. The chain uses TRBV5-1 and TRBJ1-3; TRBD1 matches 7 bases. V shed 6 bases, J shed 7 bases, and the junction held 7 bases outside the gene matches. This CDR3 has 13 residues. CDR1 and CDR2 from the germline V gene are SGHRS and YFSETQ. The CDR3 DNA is TGCGCCAGCACCGAGGGGGCGCCGAACACCATATATTTT. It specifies CASTEGAPNTIYF.

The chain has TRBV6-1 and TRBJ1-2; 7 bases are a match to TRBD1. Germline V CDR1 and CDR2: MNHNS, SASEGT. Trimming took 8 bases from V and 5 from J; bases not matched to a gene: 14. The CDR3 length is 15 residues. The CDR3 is CASLPGTVDTYGYTF. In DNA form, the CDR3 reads TGTGCCAGCCTGCCCGGGACAGTAGACACTTATGGCTACACCTTC.

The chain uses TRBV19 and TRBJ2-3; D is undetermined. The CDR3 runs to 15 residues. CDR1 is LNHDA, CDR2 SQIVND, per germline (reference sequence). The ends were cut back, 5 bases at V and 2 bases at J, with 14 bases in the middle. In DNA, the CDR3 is TGTGCCAGTAGTTACTTGGCTGGAGACACAGATACGCAGTATTTT. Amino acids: CASSYLAGDTDTQYF.

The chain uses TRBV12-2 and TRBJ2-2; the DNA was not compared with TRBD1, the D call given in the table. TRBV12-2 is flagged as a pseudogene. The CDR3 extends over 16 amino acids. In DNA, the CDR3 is TGTGCAAGTCGCTTAGGCGACAGGGGGCTTACCGGGGAGCTGTTTTTT. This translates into CASRLGDRGLTGELFF.

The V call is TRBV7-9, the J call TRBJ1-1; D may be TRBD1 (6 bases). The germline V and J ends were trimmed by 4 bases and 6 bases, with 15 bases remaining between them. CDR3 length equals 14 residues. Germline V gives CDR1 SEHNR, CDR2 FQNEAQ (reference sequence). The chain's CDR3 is CASSYTGWGAEAFF. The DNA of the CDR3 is TGTGCCAGCAGCTATACAGGGTGGGGTGCTGAAGCTTTCTTT.

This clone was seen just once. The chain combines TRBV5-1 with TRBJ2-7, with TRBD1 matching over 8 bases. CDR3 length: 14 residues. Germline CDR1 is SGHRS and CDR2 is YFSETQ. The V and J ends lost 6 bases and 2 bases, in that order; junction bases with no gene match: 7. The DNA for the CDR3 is TGCGCCAGCAAGACAGGGGCGGGTACCTACGAGCAGTACTTC. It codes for CASKTGAGTYEQYF.

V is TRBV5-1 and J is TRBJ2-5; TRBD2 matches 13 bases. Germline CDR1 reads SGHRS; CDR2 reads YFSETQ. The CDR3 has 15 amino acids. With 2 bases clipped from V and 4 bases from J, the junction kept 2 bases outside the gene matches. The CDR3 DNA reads TGCGCCAGCAGCTTACTAGCGGGGGGGTTAGAGACCCAGTACTTC. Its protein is CASSLLAGGLETQYF.

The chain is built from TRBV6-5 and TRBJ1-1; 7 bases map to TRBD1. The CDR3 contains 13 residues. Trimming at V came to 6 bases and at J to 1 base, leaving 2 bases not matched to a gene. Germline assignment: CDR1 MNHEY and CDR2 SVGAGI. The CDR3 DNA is TGTGCCAGCAGCAACAGGGGGAACACTGAAGCTTTCTTT. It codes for CASSNRGNTEAFF.

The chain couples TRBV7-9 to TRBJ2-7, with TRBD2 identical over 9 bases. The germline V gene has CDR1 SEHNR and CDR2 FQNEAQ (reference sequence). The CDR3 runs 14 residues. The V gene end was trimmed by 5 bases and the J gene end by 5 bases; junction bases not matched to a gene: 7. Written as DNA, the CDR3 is TGTGCCAGCAGCCTGCGGGAGGGAGTCCACGAGCAGTACGTC. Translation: CASSLREGVHEQYV.

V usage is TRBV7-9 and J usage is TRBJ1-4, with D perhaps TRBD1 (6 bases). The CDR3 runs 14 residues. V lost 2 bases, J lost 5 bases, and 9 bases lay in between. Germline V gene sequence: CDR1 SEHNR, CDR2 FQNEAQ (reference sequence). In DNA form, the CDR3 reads TGTGCCAGCAGCTTACAGGGGACAAATGAAAAACTGTTTTTT. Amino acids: CASSLQGTNEKLFF.

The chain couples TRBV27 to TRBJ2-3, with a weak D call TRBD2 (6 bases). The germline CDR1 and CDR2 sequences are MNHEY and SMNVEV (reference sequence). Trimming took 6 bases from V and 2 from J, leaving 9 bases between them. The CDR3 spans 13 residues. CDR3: CASSRLDTDTQYF. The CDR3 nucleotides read TGTGCCAGCAGCCGACTAGACACAGATACGCAGTATTTT.

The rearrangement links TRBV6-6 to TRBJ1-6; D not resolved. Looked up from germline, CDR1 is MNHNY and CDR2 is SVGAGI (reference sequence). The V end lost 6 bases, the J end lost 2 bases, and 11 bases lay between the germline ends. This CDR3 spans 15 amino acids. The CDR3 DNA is TGTGCCAGCAGCTCTAGTCGCCCCTATAATTCACCCCTCCACTTT. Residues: CASSSSRPYNSPLHF.

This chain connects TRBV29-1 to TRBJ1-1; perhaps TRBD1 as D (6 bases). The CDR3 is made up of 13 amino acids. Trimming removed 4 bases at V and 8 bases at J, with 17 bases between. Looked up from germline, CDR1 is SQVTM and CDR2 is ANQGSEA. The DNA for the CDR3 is TGCAGCGTTGTTTCTTTGGGGGCCTGGGAAGCTTTCTTT. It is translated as CSVVSLGAWEAFF.

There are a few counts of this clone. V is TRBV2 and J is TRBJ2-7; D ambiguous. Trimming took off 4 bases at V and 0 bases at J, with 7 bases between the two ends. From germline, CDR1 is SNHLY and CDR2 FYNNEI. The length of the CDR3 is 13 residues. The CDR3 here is CASSVQASYEQYF. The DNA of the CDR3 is TGTGCCAGCAGTGTTCAGGCCTCCTACGAGCAGTACTTC.

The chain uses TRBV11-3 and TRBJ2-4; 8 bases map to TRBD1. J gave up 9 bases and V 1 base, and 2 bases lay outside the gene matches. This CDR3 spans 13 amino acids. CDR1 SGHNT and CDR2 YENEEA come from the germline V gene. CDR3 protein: CASSLGTGSIQYF. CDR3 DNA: TGTGCCAGCAGCTTAGGGACAGGGAGCATTCAGTACTTC.

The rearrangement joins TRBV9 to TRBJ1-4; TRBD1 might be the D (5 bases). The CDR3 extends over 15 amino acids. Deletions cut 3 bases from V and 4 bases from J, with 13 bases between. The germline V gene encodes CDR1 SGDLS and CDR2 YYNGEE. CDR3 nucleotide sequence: TGTGCCAGCAGCGCGGATAGACAGTATAATGAAAAACTGTTTTTT. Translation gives CASSADRQYNEKLFF.

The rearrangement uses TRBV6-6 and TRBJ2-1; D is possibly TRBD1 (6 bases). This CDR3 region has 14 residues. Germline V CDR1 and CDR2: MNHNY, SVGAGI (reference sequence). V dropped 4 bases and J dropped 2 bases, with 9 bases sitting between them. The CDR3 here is CASSSTGTYNEQFF. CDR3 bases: TGTGCCAGCAGTTCTACAGGGACCTACAATGAGCAGTTCTTC.

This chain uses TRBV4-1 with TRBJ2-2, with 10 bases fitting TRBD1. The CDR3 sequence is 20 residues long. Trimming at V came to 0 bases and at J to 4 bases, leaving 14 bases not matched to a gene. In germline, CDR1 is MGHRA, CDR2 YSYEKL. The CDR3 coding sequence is TGCGCCAGCAGCCAAGACTCCGGACAGGGGGTGGTATTATTCACCGGGGAGCTGTTTTTT. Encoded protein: CASSQDSGQGVVLFTGELFF.

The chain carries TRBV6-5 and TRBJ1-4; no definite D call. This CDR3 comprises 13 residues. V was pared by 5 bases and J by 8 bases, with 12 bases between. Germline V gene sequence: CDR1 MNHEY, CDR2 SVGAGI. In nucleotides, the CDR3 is TGTGCCAGCAGTAAACGGGAACAGGAAAAACTGTTTTTT. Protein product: CASSKREQEKLFF.

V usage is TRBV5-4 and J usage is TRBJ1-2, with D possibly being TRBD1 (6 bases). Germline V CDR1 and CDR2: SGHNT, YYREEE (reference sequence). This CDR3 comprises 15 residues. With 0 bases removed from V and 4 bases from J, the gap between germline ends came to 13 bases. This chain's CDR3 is CASSLGGRGGYGYTF. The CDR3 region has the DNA TGTGCCAGCAGCTTGGGGGGGCGAGGGGGCTATGGCTACACCTTC.

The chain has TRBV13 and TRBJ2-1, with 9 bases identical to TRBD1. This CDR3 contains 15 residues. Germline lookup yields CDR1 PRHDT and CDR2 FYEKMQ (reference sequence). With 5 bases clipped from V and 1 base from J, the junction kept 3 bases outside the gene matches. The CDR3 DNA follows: TGTGCCAGCAGCCTAGACAGGGGGTCCTACAATGAGCAGTTCTTC. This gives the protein CASSLDRGSYNEQFF.

For the CDR3, the DNA is TGTGCCAGCAGTTCGGGACAGGGGGGGGACTATGGCTACACCTTC. Protein product: CASSSGQGGDYGYTF. This rearrangement joins TRBV28 to TRBJ1-2; 11 bases map to TRBD1. This CDR3 has 15 residues. CDR1 and CDR2 (germline): MDHEN, SYDVKM. Unmatched junction bases numbered 4, after V lost 4 bases and J lost 3 bases.

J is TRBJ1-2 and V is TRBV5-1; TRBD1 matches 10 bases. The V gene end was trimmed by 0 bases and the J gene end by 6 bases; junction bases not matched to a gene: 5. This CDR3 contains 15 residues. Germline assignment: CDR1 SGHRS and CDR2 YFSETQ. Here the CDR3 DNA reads TGCGCCAGCAGCTTGGCCCCGGGACAGGGGAATGGCTACACCTTC. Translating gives CASSLAPGQGNGYTF.

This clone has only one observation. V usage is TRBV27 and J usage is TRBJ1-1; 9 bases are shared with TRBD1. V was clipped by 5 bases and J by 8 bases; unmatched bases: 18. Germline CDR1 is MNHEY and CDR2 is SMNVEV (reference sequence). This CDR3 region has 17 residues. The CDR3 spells CASSDPDNRGRPPEAFF. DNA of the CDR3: TGTGCCAGCAGTGACCCAGATAACAGGGGGCGTCCGCCGGAAGCTTTCTTT.

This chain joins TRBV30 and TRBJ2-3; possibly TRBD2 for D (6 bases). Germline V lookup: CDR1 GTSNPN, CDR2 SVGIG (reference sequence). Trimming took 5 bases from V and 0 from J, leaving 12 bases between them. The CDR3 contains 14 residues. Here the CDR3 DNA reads TGTGCCTGGGACCGGGGGTTCAGCACAGATACGCAGTATTTT. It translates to CAWDRGFSTDTQYF.

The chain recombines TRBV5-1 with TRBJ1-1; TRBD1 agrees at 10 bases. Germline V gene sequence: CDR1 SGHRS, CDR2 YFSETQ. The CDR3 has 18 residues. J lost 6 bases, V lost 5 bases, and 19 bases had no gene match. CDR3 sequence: CASSRRTRSGTGVPEAFF. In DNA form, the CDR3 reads TGCGCCAGCAGTAGAAGAACAAGGTCCGGGACAGGGGTCCCTGAAGCTTTCTTT.

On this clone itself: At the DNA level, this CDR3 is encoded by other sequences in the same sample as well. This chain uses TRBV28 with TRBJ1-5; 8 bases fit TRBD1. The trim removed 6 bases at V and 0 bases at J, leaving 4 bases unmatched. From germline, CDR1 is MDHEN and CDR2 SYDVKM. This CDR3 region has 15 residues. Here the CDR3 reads CASSSTGGSNQPQHF. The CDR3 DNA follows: TGTGCCAGCAGCAGTACAGGGGGTAGCAATCAGCCCCAGCATTTT.

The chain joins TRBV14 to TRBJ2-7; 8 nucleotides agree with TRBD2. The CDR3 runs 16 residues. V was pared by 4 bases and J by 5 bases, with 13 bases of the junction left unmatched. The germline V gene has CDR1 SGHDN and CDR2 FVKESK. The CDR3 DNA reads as TGTGCCAGCAGCCCGTTATCGCGGGGGGTGATGAACGAGCAGTACTTC. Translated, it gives CASSPLSRGVMNEQYF. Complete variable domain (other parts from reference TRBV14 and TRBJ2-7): EAGVTQFPSHSVIEKGQTVTLRCDPISGHDNLYWYRRVMGKEIKFLLHFVKESKQDESGMPNNRFLAERTGGTYSTLKVQPAELEDSGVYFCASSPLSRGVMNEQYFGPGTRLTVT.

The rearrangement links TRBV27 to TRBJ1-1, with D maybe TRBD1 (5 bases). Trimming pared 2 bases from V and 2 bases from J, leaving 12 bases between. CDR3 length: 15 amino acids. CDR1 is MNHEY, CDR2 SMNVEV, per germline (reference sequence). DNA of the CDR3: TGTGCCAGCAGTTTAATGGGCCAGGGTAACACTGAAGCTTTCTTT. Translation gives CASSLMGQGNTEAFF.